This TCR beta chain originates from a study of PD-1 blockade in classical Hodgkin lymphoma. Notes on the study in general: Nivolumab initiation under 1 year post-ASCT meant exclusion.

Details on this clone: Its matching antigen is unknown.

The repertoire was sequenced with immunoSEQ multiplex PCR; TCRdb's copy has only in-frame clones and lacks some. Among approximately 44,000 clones listed, around two thirds were seen once. Each of the patients experienced relapse following autologous stem cell transplantation, and their brentuximab vedotin exposure differed. Germline loops: CDR1 MNHEY, CDR2 SMNVEV (reference sequence). J was trimmed by 4 bases and V by 1 base; bases with no gene match: 6. The CDR3 has 15 amino acids. V usage is TRBV27 and J usage is TRBJ1-2; 7 bases match TRBD1. This sequence was found in a human donor with classical Hodgkin lymphoma. The sequenced sample was peripheral blood mononuclear cells (PBMCs), obtained at baseline. CDR3 DNA: TGTGCCAGCAGTTTATTGGTGGGACAGCCCTATGGCTACACCTTC. Its translation: CASSLLVGQPYGYTF.